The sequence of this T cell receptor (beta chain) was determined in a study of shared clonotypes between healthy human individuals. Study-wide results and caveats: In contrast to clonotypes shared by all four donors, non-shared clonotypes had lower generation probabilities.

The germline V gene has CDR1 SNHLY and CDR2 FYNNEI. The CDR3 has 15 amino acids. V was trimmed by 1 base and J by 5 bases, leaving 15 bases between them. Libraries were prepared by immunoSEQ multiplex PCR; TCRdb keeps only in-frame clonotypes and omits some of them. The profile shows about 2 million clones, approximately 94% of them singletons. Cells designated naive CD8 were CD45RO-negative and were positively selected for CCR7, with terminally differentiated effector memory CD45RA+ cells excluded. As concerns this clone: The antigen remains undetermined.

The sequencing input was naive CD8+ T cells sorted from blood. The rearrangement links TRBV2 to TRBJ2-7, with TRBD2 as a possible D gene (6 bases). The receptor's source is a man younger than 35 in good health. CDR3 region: CASSEGLLAYDEQYF. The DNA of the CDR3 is TGTGCCAGCAGTGAAGGGTTGCTAGCGTACGACGAGCAGTACTTC.